The next 2 T cell receptor beta chains were all read from a single sample in a study of cytomegalovirus exposure and HLA in healthy donors. The PCR made use of 60 Vbeta and 13 Jbeta primers. Libraries were prepared by immunoSEQ multiplex PCR; TCRdb keeps only in-frame clonotypes and omits some of them. This sample contains over 100,000 clones. The sequenced sample consisted of PBMCs. The receptors stem from a man aged 35-49 years in good health and CMV-seropositive.

V gene TRBV7-8 combines with J gene TRBJ2-1; TRBD1 matches 9 bases. With 5 bases clipped from V and 0 bases from J, the junction kept 17 bases outside the gene matches. The germline gives CDR1 SGHVS, CDR2 FQNEAQ. This CDR3 spans 20 amino acids. CDR3 sequence: CASSPIPGQGDFSSYNEQFF. Written as DNA, the CDR3 is TGTGCCAGCAGCCCGATCCCGGGACAGGGCGACTTTAGCTCCTACAATGAGCAGTTCTTC.

The V and J genes are TRBV28 and TRBJ2-7; 7 bases align to TRBD2. This CDR3 contains 13 residues. Losses at the gene ends were 4 bases for V and 3 bases for J; bases not matched to a gene: 3. Germline assignment: CDR1 MDHEN and CDR2 SYDVKM. CDR3 residues: CASSSGGFYEQYF. The CDR3 DNA follows: TGTGCCAGCAGTTCCGGGGGGTTCTACGAGCAGTACTTC.